These 21 T cell receptor beta chains were all obtained from the same sample, sequenced in a study of blood T cell repertoires in COVID-19. Measured with immunoSEQ multiplex PCR; TCRdb has only the in-frame clones, and not every one. The sample comprises about 390,000 clones, approximately 87% of which are singletons, and 10% rests with the top ten. The sequenced sample was PBMCs or T cells enriched from blood (not recorded which). Every receptor here comes from a woman between 50 and 59 years old who had recovered from COVID-19.

This clone showed up just a few times. The V gene is TRBV19, the J gene TRBJ1-2; the match to TRBD1 covers 9 bases. This CDR3 comprises 12 residues. Trimming took 8 bases from V and 4 from J; bases not matched to a gene: 2. CDR1 is LNHDA, CDR2 SQIVND, per germline (reference sequence). As DNA, the CDR3 is TGTGCCAGTGGGGGACAGGGCTATGGCTACACCTTC. This gives the protein CASGGQGYGYTF.

The V gene is TRBV19, the J gene TRBJ2-2, with D possibly being TRBD2 (6 bases). V lost 4 bases and J lost 5, with 14 bases in between. The length of the CDR3 is 15 residues. The germline V gene encodes CDR1 LNHDA and CDR2 SQIVND (reference sequence). Written as DNA, the CDR3 is TGTGCCAGTAGTACACCATATAGCGGAACCGGGGAGCTGTTTTTT. Translation gives CASSTPYSGTGELFF.

This clone was counted between two and nine times. The CDR3 DNA reads as TGCGCCAGCAGCGAAGCGGGGGGAATCCCCTACGAGCAGTACTTC. Its protein is CASSEAGGIPYEQYF. The chain links TRBV5-1 to TRBJ2-7, with 9 nucleotides matching TRBD2. The length of the CDR3 is 15 residues. V was clipped by 4 bases and J by 2 bases; unmatched bases: 7. Germline values: CDR1 SGHRS, CDR2 YFSETQ.

As DNA, the CDR3 is TGTGCCAGTAGTAAGGGGTTGGGGAACACTGAAGCTTTCTTT. This sequence encodes CASSKGLGNTEAFF. The chain is built from TRBV19 and TRBJ1-1; D may be TRBD1 (5 bases). CDR3 length equals 14 residues. Germline V gene data show CDR1 as LNHDA and CDR2 as SQIVND (reference sequence). V was shortened by 4 bases and J by 1 base, with 10 bases between the two germline ends. Together with reference TRBV19 and TRBJ1-1, the CDR3 gives the full variable domain: DGGITQSPKYLFRKEGQNVTLSCEQNLNHDAMYWYRQDPGQGLRLIYYSQIVNDFQKGDIAEGYSVSREKKESFPLTVTSAQKNPTAFYLCASSKGLGNTEAFFGQGTRLTVV.

The CDR3 loop is CASSLGYGKRDIQYF. For the CDR3, the DNA is TGTGCCAGCAGCTTAGGATACGGAAAGCGGGACATTCAGTACTTC. The chain couples TRBV7-8 to TRBJ2-4, with a tentative D call TRBD2 (6 bases). This CDR3 is 15 amino acids long. Trimming removed 1 base at V and 8 bases at J, with 15 bases between. CDR1 and CDR2 (germline): SGHVS, FQNEAQ.

Only a few counts were recorded for this clone. Additional DNA sequences in this sample encode the identical CDR3. J is TRBJ2-3 and V is TRBV9; D not certain. V was pared by 1 base and J by 2 bases, with 5 bases between. The CDR3 totals 13 residues. Germline V lookup: CDR1 SGDLS, CDR2 YYNGEE. The CDR3: CASSVSSTDTQYF. In DNA form, the CDR3 reads TGTGCCAGCAGCGTATCCTCCACAGATACGCAGTATTTT.

This chain uses TRBV4-3 with TRBJ2-3, with TRBD2 as a possible D gene (6 bases). The CDR3 covers 16 residues. Germline V lookup: CDR1 LGHNA, CDR2 YSLEER. With 4 bases removed from V and 0 bases from J, the gap between germline ends came to 14 bases. The CDR3 reads CASSPYSGLSTDTQYF. CDR3 nucleotides: TGCGCCAGCAGCCCCTATAGCGGCTTGAGCACAGATACGCAGTATTTT.

This sequence joins TRBV19 and TRBJ1-6, with TRBD1 matching 8 bases. The trim removed 3 bases at V and 7 bases at J, leaving 8 bases unmatched. CDR1 is LNHDA and CDR2 is SQIVND in the germline V gene (reference sequence). This CDR3 contains 16 residues. The CDR3 DNA is TGTGCCAGTAGTATTTCAGGGGGCTTCGGAAATTCACCCCTCCACTTT. Translated, it gives CASSISGGFGNSPLHF.

J is TRBJ1-2 and V is TRBV7-3; no clear D. This CDR3 contains 13 residues. Trimming removed 5 bases from V and 2 bases from J, with 9 bases in between. Germline CDR1 is SGHTA and CDR2 is FQGTGA. The DNA for the CDR3 is TGTGCCAGCAGCCCACACCCCAACTATGGCTACACCTTC. Translated, it gives CASSPHPNYGYTF. Combining the CDR3 with reference TRBV7-3 and TRBJ1-2 gives the whole variable domain GAGVSQTPSNKVTEKGKYVELRCDPISGHTALYWYRQSLGQGPEFLIYFQGTGAADDSGLPNDRFFAVRPEGSVSTLKIQRTERGDSAVYLCASSPHPNYGYTFGSGTRLTVV.

The chain employs TRBV19 and TRBJ1-6; 7 positions agree with TRBD1. The CDR3 has 15 residues. The trim removed 6 bases at V and 7 bases at J, leaving 9 bases unmatched. Per the germline V gene, CDR1 is LNHDA and CDR2 is SQIVND (reference sequence). In nucleotides, the CDR3 is TGTGCCAGTAGAAACTCCGGGACAGCGAATTCACCCCTCCACTTT. Protein product: CASRNSGTANSPLHF.

The chain employs TRBV27 and TRBJ2-7; TRBD1 is a possible D gene (8 bases). The CDR3 loop spans 15 amino acids. V lost 6 bases, J lost 3 bases, and 18 bases lay in between. Per the germline V gene, CDR1 is MNHEY and CDR2 is SMNVEV (reference sequence). CDR3: CASRTHRGGLYEQYF. As DNA, the CDR3 is TGTGCCAGCAGAACCCACAGGGGGGGCCTCTACGAGCAGTACTTC.

The J gene is TRBJ1-2, the V gene TRBV3-1 (or the pseudogene TRBV3-2); D is unclear. V gave up 4 bases and J gave up 8 bases, with 11 bases separating them. Germline V lookup: CDR1 LGHDT, CDR2 YNNKEL (reference sequence). The CDR3 is made up of 12 amino acids. The CDR3 is CASSPDLRGYTF. Here the CDR3 DNA reads TGTGCCAGCAGCCCGGACTTGCGGGGCTACACCTTC.

The chain recombines TRBV4-3 with TRBJ1-1; D gene uncertain. Germline V gene data show CDR1 as LGHNA and CDR2 as YSLEER. V gave up 0 bases and J gave up 4 bases, with 12 bases separating them. This CDR3 has 15 residues. DNA of the CDR3: TGCGCCAGCAGCCAAGATGTCGGTGTGCGCACTGAAGCTTTCTTT. Translation gives CASSQDVGVRTEAFF.

This clone was seen once. The V and J genes are TRBV5-8 and TRBJ1-4, with TRBD1 as a possible D gene (6 bases). Trimming shortened V by 4 bases and J by 5 bases, and 15 bases separated the two germline ends. Germline V gene sequence: CDR1 SGHTS, CDR2 YDEGEE. This CDR3 has 15 residues. CDR3 region: CASSSRDMPNEKLFF. As DNA, the CDR3 is TGTGCCAGCAGCAGCCGGGACATGCCGAATGAAAAACTGTTTTTT.

The chain employs TRBV7-3 and TRBJ1-6; TRBD1 matches 7 bases. V shed 5 bases, J shed 7 bases, and the junction held 8 bases outside the gene matches. The CDR3 runs 15 residues. Germline lookup yields CDR1 SGHTA and CDR2 FQGTGA. DNA for the CDR3: TGTGCCAGCAGCCCGAGACAGGGACCGAATTCACCCCTCCACTTT. Protein: CASSPRQGPNSPLHF. Combining the CDR3 with reference TRBV7-3 and TRBJ1-6 gives the whole variable domain GAGVSQTPSNKVTEKGKYVELRCDPISGHTALYWYRQSLGQGPEFLIYFQGTGAADDSGLPNDRFFAVRPEGSVSTLKIQRTERGDSAVYLCASSPRQGPNSPLHFGNGTRLTVT.

The J gene is TRBJ1-3, the V gene TRBV30; D gene unclear. Germline V gene lookup returns CDR1 GTSNPN and CDR2 SVGIG (reference sequence). The CDR3 totals 13 residues. V was pared by 1 base and J by 4 bases, with 8 bases between. Here the CDR3 DNA reads TGTGCCTGGAGTGATAATCAGGGAAACACCATATATTTT. Residues: CAWSDNQGNTIYF.

Regarding this clone: Other DNA sequences of this sample code for an identical CDR3. J is TRBJ1-5 and V is TRBV2, with 9 nucleotides matching TRBD1. The V gene's germline CDR1 is SNHLY and CDR2 FYNNEI. The CDR3 extends over 15 amino acids. Trimming at V came to 5 bases and at J to 0 bases, leaving 2 bases not matched to a gene. The CDR3 DNA sequence: TGTGCCAGCAGTAGGGACAGGGCTAGCAATCAGCCCCAGCATTTT. Amino acid sequence: CASSRDRASNQPQHF.

The CDR3 DNA is TGTGCCAGCTCACCCACAGGGACTGAAGCTTTCTTT. Translation: CASSPTGTEAFF. The chain combines TRBV18 with TRBJ1-1, with D maybe TRBD1 (6 bases). V lost 3 bases and J lost 5, with 7 bases in between. Germline V gene data show CDR1 as KGHSH and CDR2 as LQKENI. The CDR3 loop spans 12 amino acids.

This chain uses TRBV2 with TRBJ1-2; TRBD1 agrees at 8 bases. Germline CDR1 and CDR2: SNHLY and FYNNEI. Trimming took 5 bases from V and 8 from J; bases not matched to a gene: 7. The CDR3 length is 13 residues. CDR3 residues: CASSTDRESGYTF. DNA for the CDR3: TGTGCCAGCAGTACGGACAGGGAGAGCGGCTACACCTTC.

The chain couples TRBV27 to TRBJ1-5; D is perhaps TRBD1 (5 bases). Germline CDR1 is MNHEY and CDR2 is SMNVEV (reference sequence). V gave up 3 bases and J gave up 9 bases, with 15 bases separating them. The CDR3 is 14 residues long. The CDR3: CASSLRRTGGPQHF. DNA of the CDR3: TGTGCCAGCAGTTTGAGACGGACCGGGGGGCCCCAGCATTTT.

The chain couples TRBV30 to TRBJ1-2; D unclear. The CDR3 covers 14 residues. The V end was cut by 4 bases, the J end by 4 bases, with 16 bases between. CDR1 is GTSNPN and CDR2 is SVGIG in the germline V gene (reference sequence). CDR3 in amino acids: CAWNSVENLYGYTF. In nucleotides, the CDR3 is TGTGCCTGGAACTCCGTCGAAAATCTCTATGGCTACACCTTC.